The 24 T cell receptor beta chains presented below share a single source sample, sequenced in a study of human T cells and chemical hapten exposure. Time point reported: patch test 2, 6 weeks after DPC sensitization. Documented treatment: therapeutic diphenylcyclopropenone sensitization with weekly scalp DPC. TCRdb called the RACE reads again in MiXCR, with one record for every CDR3 protein. The sample shows tens of thousands of distinct CDR3 sequences, less than 11% of them seen only once. This specimen consisted of whole blood, obtained in connection with sensitization to the hapten diphenylcyclopropenone (DPC). The receptor set was obtained from a woman between 45 and 60 years old with alopecia areata. Some clones in this sample may be carry-over from other donors' samples.

This clonotype was found a few times. The chain combines TRBV11-3 with TRBJ2-7, with TRBD1 matching over 7 bases. The germline CDR1 and CDR2 sequences are SGHNT and YENEEA. The CDR3 covers 16 residues. Losses at the gene ends were 5 bases for V and 2 bases for J; bases not matched to a gene: 12. This chain's CDR3 is CASSVGGPRATYEQYF. DNA of the CDR3: TGTGCCAGCAGCGTAGGGGGCCCCCGGGCTACCTACGAGCAGTACTTC.

This clonotype was seen many times. The chain combines TRBV7-2 with TRBJ2-2, with D possibly matching TRBD1 (6 bases). CDR1 SGHTA and CDR2 FQGNSA come from the germline V gene. There are 15 residues in the CDR3. V was cut by 2 bases and J by 2 bases, with 9 bases left in between. The CDR3 spells CASSLQTGNTGELFF. Here the CDR3 DNA reads TGTGCCAGCAGCTTACAGACAGGAAACACCGGGGAGCTGTTTTTT.

This clonotype occurred many times. The chain has TRBV7-2 and TRBJ2-5, with 13 positions matching TRBD2. Germline assignment: CDR1 SGHTA and CDR2 FQGNSA. Trimming took 5 bases from V and 2 from J; bases not matched to a gene: 5. The CDR3 is 16 residues long. The CDR3 nucleotides read TGTGCCAGCAGCCGGGGACTAGCGGGACCTCAAGAGACCCAGTACTTC. It codes for CASSRGLAGPQETQYF.

This chain links TRBV20-1 with TRBJ1-1, with 8 bases fitting TRBD1. The CDR3 length is 17 residues. Germline trimming cut 3 bases from V and 1 base from J; bases unmatched to any gene: 13. Looked up from germline, CDR1 is DFQATT and CDR2 is SNEGSKA (reference sequence). The CDR3 is CSARSGQGGMPNTEAFF. The CDR3 DNA reads TGCAGTGCTAGGTCCGGACAGGGCGGGATGCCGAACACTGAAGCTTTCTTT.

This clonotype came up a few times. CDR3 sequence reads: CASSPLIYGYTF. The CDR3 region has the DNA TGTGCCAGCAGCCCACTTATCTATGGCTACACCTTC. V gene TRBV28 combines with J gene TRBJ1-2; D is unresolved. This CDR3 is built from 12 residues. CDR1 is MDHEN and CDR2 is SYDVKM in the germline V gene. Trimming took off 6 bases at V and 4 bases at J, with 9 bases between the two ends.

This clonotype was observed many times. The chain combines TRBV5-4 with TRBJ1-1; a weak D match, TRBD1 (6 bases). Germline V gene data show CDR1 as SGHNT and CDR2 as YYREEE (reference sequence). Trimming stripped 1 base from V and 1 base from J, with 11 bases between. The CDR3 is 15 residues long. The CDR3 is CASSLSGGANTEAFF. For the CDR3, the DNA is TGTGCCAGCAGCTTGTCTGGGGGCGCGAACACTGAAGCTTTCTTT.

The rearrangement joins TRBV2 to TRBJ1-5; 8 bases map to TRBD1. This CDR3 contains 13 residues. V trimming: 4 bases; J trimming: 4 bases; junction bases outside the gene matches: 0. Germline V gives CDR1 SNHLY, CDR2 FYNNEI. The CDR3 here is CASSGTGNQPQHF. CDR3 nucleotide sequence: TGTGCCAGCAGTGGGACAGGGAATCAGCCCCAGCATTTT.

There are many counts of this clonotype. The chain has TRBV29-1 and TRBJ2-1; 8 nucleotides agree with TRBD1. Germline lookup yields CDR1 SQVTM and CDR2 ANQGSEA. This CDR3 has 11 amino acids. V was clipped by 6 bases and J by 9 bases; unmatched bases: 4. CDR3 bases: TGCAGCGTCTATACAGGGGGTGAGCAGTTCTTC. It yields the protein CSVYTGGEQFF.

This clonotype came up many times. The chain employs TRBV11-1 and TRBJ2-1; D is undetermined. The CDR3 extends over 13 amino acids. Trimming pared 0 bases from V and 3 bases from J, leaving 3 bases between. Germline-derived CDR1 and CDR2 are SGHAT and FQDESV (reference sequence). The DNA for the CDR3 is TGTGCCAGCAGCTTAGCCAGCTACAATGAGCAGTTCTTC. Its translation: CASSLASYNEQFF.

In its sample, this clonotype was seen many times. This chain joins TRBV28 and TRBJ2-7, with 7 bases lining up with TRBD1. With V trimmed by 6 bases and J by 5 bases, 7 bases remained unmatched. The CDR3 covers 13 residues. Germline CDR1 is MDHEN and CDR2 is SYDVKM. The DNA for the CDR3 is TGTGCCAGCAGATTACAGGGGACCAACGAGCAGTACTTC. The encoded protein is CASRLQGTNEQYF.

The chain links TRBV5-1 to TRBJ2-7; D is perhaps TRBD1 or TRBD2 (6 bases each). The V end lost 7 bases, the J end lost 3 bases, and 20 bases lay between the germline ends. This CDR3 is built from 15 residues. Germline V gene lookup returns CDR1 SGHRS and CDR2 YFSETQ. The CDR3 is CASQISGAPLYEQYF. DNA for the CDR3: TGCGCCAGCCAAATTTCGGGGGCGCCCCTCTACGAGCAGTACTTC.

This clonotype was counted ten times or more. The V and J genes are TRBV20-1 and TRBJ1-2; D is possibly TRBD1 (5 bases). The CDR3 consists of 13 residues. Germline CDR1 and CDR2: DFQATT and SNEGSKA (reference sequence). Trimming left V 1 base short and J 3 bases short, with 9 bases between. CDR3 loop: CSARAGRDYGYTF. DNA of the CDR3: TGCAGTGCTAGAGCAGGGAGGGACTATGGCTACACCTTC.

A few counts support this clonotype. V gene TRBV3-1 combines with J gene TRBJ2-3, with D uncertain. Trimming removed 1 base at V and 4 bases at J, with 3 bases between. The CDR3 loop spans 12 amino acids. Germline CDR1 LGHDT, CDR2 YNNKEL (reference sequence). CDR3 protein: CASSQAPDTQYF. CDR3 DNA: TGTGCCAGCAGCCAAGCTCCAGATACGCAGTATTTT.

This clonotype showed up just a few times. The DNA for the CDR3 is TGCAGCGTTGTAAGCGCAGAGACCCAGTACTTC. It encodes CSVVSAETQYF. The chain employs TRBV29-1 and TRBJ2-5, with D uncertain. This CDR3 spans 11 amino acids. CDR1 SQVTM and CDR2 ANQGSEA come from the germline V gene. V was trimmed by 4 bases and J by 4 bases, leaving 7 bases between them.

This clonotype has just a few counts. The gene calls are TRBV20-1 and TRBJ2-2; no firm D call. This CDR3 has 14 residues. V was trimmed by 3 bases and J by 0 bases, leaving 8 bases between them. Looked up from germline, CDR1 is DFQATT and CDR2 is SNEGSKA (reference sequence). The CDR3 protein is CSASPRPNTGELFF. Written as DNA, the CDR3 is TGCAGTGCTAGTCCGCGGCCGAACACCGGGGAGCTGTTTTTT.

The chain is built from TRBV7-2 and TRBJ2-5; no clear D gene. The CDR3 contains 13 residues. Trimming removed 1 base from V and 2 bases from J, with 5 bases in between. Germline loops: CDR1 SGHTA, CDR2 FQGNSA. The CDR3: CASSLVGQETQYF. CDR3 DNA sequence: TGTGCCAGCAGCTTAGTTGGGCAAGAGACCCAGTACTTC.

This clonotype was observed a few times. CDR3 DNA sequence: TGCAGCGTTGATGGAGGGAGTTCGGACGAGCAGTACTTC. This gives the protein CSVDGGSSDEQYF. This chain uses TRBV29-1 with TRBJ2-7, with D perhaps TRBD2 (6 bases). The CDR3 spans 13 residues. V was cut by 3 bases and J by 5 bases, with 14 bases left in between. The germline gives CDR1 SQVTM, CDR2 ANQGSEA.

J is TRBJ2-1 and V is TRBV20-1; TRBD2 agrees at 10 bases. The CDR3 runs to 15 residues. The ends lost 6 bases at V and 3 bases at J; junction bases unmatched: 8. CDR1 is DFQATT and CDR2 is SNEGSKA in the germline V gene (reference sequence). CDR3 sequence: CSAASGSRRYNEQFF. CDR3 nucleotide sequence: TGCAGTGCGGCTAGCGGGAGCCGCCGCTACAATGAGCAGTTCTTC.

This chain joins TRBV6-5 and TRBJ1-1; 8 positions match TRBD1. CDR3 length: 13 amino acids. Germline CDR1 MNHEY, CDR2 SVGAGI. The J segment lost 7 bases and the V segment lost 0 bases, leaving 1 base of the junction unmatched. The CDR3 DNA follows: TGTGCCAGCAGTTACTCAACAGGGGGTGAAGCTTTCTTT. Its protein is CASSYSTGGEAFF.

The chain has TRBV29-1 and TRBJ2-1; D unresolved. Trimming left V 4 bases short and J 0 bases short, with 7 bases between. This CDR3 is 13 amino acids long. Per the germline V gene, CDR1 is SQVTM and CDR2 is ANQGSEA. The CDR3 protein is CSVAPYSYNEQFF. The CDR3 DNA sequence: TGCAGCGTTGCCCCTTACTCCTACAATGAGCAGTTCTTC.

The V gene is TRBV20-1, the J gene TRBJ2-2, with TRBD1 matching over 7 bases. Germline-derived CDR1 and CDR2 are DFQATT and SNEGSKA (reference sequence). The ends lost 0 bases at V and 0 bases at J; junction bases unmatched: 4. This CDR3 has 16 residues. The CDR3 reads CSARDLGQSNTGELFF. The CDR3 coding sequence is TGCAGTGCTAGAGATTTGGGACAGTCGAACACCGGGGAGCTGTTTTTT.

This clonotype was found a few times. This rearrangement joins TRBV29-1 to TRBJ1-1; D unclear. Germline-derived CDR1 and CDR2 are SQVTM and ANQGSEA. V dropped 5 bases and J dropped 5 bases, with 15 bases sitting between them. The CDR3 covers 13 residues. The DNA of the CDR3 is TGCAGCGTTCTTAGACGGGCGGGGACTGAAGCTTTCTTT. Encoded protein: CSVLRRAGTEAFF.

The gene calls are TRBV18 and TRBJ2-7; D may be TRBD1 (5 bases). In germline, CDR1 is KGHSH, CDR2 LQKENI. The CDR3 runs to 14 residues. V lost 3 bases, J lost 6 bases, and 15 bases lay in between. CDR3 nucleotide sequence: TGTGCCAGCTCACCGTTTAAGGGGATGGGCGAGCAGTACTTC. It encodes CASSPFKGMGEQYF.

This clonotype was seen at least ten times. This chain links TRBV19 with TRBJ2-2; unclear D gene. Germline V CDR1 and CDR2: LNHDA, SQIVND (reference sequence). The V gene lost 6 bases and the J gene lost 2 bases, with 7 bases spanning the gap. The CDR3 loop spans 13 amino acids. CDR3 amino acids: CASSWSNTGELFF. DNA for the CDR3: TGTGCCAGTAGCTGGTCAAACACCGGGGAGCTGTTTTTT.